Listed below are T cell receptor beta chains from one sample, sequenced in a study of blood T cell repertoires in COVID-19. Clones were read by immunoSEQ multiplex PCR, and TCRdb kept only the in-frame ones, dropping some. The data hold approximately 170,000 clones, with 85% observed a single time. The sample taken for sequencing was peripheral blood. The receptors shown here come from an elderly woman with COVID-19, enrolled during active disease. The CDR3 runs from the conserved cysteine through the conserved F or W. Each record gives: D gene, clone size, V gene, J gene, CDR3 protein, CDR3 DNA. D genes are given only for firm matches. Clone size, where shown, is once, few, many, or a class for clones that have expanded.

d_call: -; clone_size: -; v_call: TRBV6-5; j_call: TRBJ1-1; cdr3_aa: CASKPGLTNTEAFF; cdr3_nt: TGTGCCAGCAAGCCGGGACTTACCAACACTGAAGCTTTCTTT
d_call: -; clone_size: -; v_call: TRBV19; j_call: TRBJ1-1; cdr3_aa: CASSIGIPGAEAFF; cdr3_nt: TGTGCCAGTAGTATTGGGATTCCCGGGGCTGAAGCTTTCTTT
d_call: -; clone_size: few; v_call: TRBV7-9; j_call: TRBJ2-1; cdr3_aa: CASSLGGLSGWSNEQFF; cdr3_nt: TGTGCCAGCAGCTTAGGGGGACTTAGCGGTTGGAGTAATGAGCAGTTCTTC
d_call: -; clone_size: -; v_call: TRBV5-1; j_call: TRBJ2-6; cdr3_aa: CASRTRVTGANVLTF; cdr3_nt: TGCGCCAGCAGAACCCGCGTAACTGGGGCCAACGTCCTGACTTTC
d_call: TRBD1; clone_size: -; v_call: TRBV5-1; j_call: TRBJ1-2; cdr3_aa: CASSLTGAVVGGYTF; cdr3_nt: TGCGCCAGCAGCTTAACAGGGGCGGTAGTAGGTGGCTACACCTTC
d_call: -; clone_size: -; v_call: TRBV19; j_call: TRBJ1-1; cdr3_aa: CASSMLHRENTEAFF; cdr3_nt: TGTGCCAGTAGTATGCTGCACAGGGAGAACACTGAAGCTTTCTTT
d_call: TRBD2; clone_size: -; v_call: TRBV5-5; j_call: TRBJ2-5; cdr3_aa: CASSTGVAGGQQETQYF; cdr3_nt: TGTGCCAGCAGCACGGGGGTAGCGGGAGGCCAACAAGAGACCCAGTACTTC
d_call: TRBD1; clone_size: -; v_call: TRBV6-5; j_call: TRBJ1-2; cdr3_aa: CASSPGTGGVYGYTF; cdr3_nt: TGTGCCAGCAGTCCCGGGACAGGGGGCGTCTATGGCTACACCTTC
d_call: TRBD2; clone_size: few; v_call: TRBV28; j_call: TRBJ2-1; cdr3_aa: CASSSREGLNEQFF; cdr3_nt: TGTGCCAGCAGTTCCCGGGAGGGCCTAAATGAGCAGTTCTTC
d_call: -; clone_size: once; v_call: TRBV19; j_call: TRBJ1-5; cdr3_aa: CASSIAGPTGQPQHF; cdr3_nt: TGTGCCAGTAGTATAGCAGGGCCCACGGGCCAGCCCCAGCATTTT
d_call: -; clone_size: -; v_call: TRBV29-1; j_call: TRBJ1-1; cdr3_aa: CSVVRSTEAFF; cdr3_nt: TGCAGCGTTGTGCGGAGCACTGAAGCTTTCTTT
d_call: -; clone_size: -; v_call: TRBV3-1/TRBV3-2; j_call: TRBJ1-2; cdr3_aa: CASSLPGQLESYTF; cdr3_nt: TGTGCCAGCAGCCTGCCGGGACAACTGGAGTCCTACACCTTC
d_call: TRBD2; clone_size: -; v_call: TRBV3-1/TRBV3-2; j_call: TRBJ2-1; cdr3_aa: CASSLSGRPREQFF; cdr3_nt: TGTGCCAGCAGCCTTAGCGGGAGGCCGAGAGAGCAGTTCTTC
d_call: TRBD1; clone_size: -; v_call: TRBV7-9; j_call: TRBJ1-4; cdr3_aa: CASSLTIGTGRLELFF; cdr3_nt: TGTGCCAGCAGCCTCACGATCGGGACAGGGAGGTTGGAACTGTTTTTT
d_call: TRBD2; clone_size: -; v_call: TRBV3-1/TRBV3-2; j_call: TRBJ2-5; cdr3_aa: CASSQVVLAEGETQYF; cdr3_nt: TGTGCCAGCAGCCAAGTTGTACTAGCGGAGGGGGAGACCCAGTACTTC
d_call: -; clone_size: -; v_call: TRBV3-1/TRBV3-2; j_call: TRBJ1-4; cdr3_aa: CASSQDYNEKLFF; cdr3_nt: TGTGCCAGCAGCCAAGATTATAATGAAAAACTGTTTTTT
d_call: -; clone_size: -; v_call: TRBV12-2; j_call: TRBJ2-1; cdr3_aa: CASRGKERWFNNEQFF; cdr3_nt: TGTGCAAGTCGCGGTAAAGAGCGGTGGTTCAACAATGAGCAGTTCTTC
d_call: TRBD1; clone_size: -; v_call: TRBV6-2/TRBV6-3; j_call: TRBJ1-2; cdr3_aa: CASSYSGGQGARGYTF; cdr3_nt: TGTGCCAGCAGTTACTCTGGAGGACAGGGGGCGCGGGGCTACACCTTC
d_call: -; clone_size: -; v_call: TRBV12-2; j_call: TRBJ2-1; cdr3_aa: CASRLAFEGNNGGAKNEQFF; cdr3_nt: TGTGCAAGTCGCTTAGCATTCGAAGGTAATAACGGGGGGGCCAAGAATGAGCAGTTCTTC
d_call: -; clone_size: -; v_call: TRBV2; j_call: TRBJ1-2; cdr3_aa: CASRLTDNYGYTF; cdr3_nt: TGTGCCAGCAGGTTAACAGATAACTATGGCTACACCTTC
d_call: -; clone_size: -; v_call: TRBV11-2; j_call: TRBJ2-7; cdr3_aa: CASSLGTEYEQYF; cdr3_nt: TGTGCCAGCAGCTTAGGGACAGAATACGAGCAGTACTTC
d_call: -; clone_size: -; v_call: TRBV20-1; j_call: TRBJ1-2; cdr3_aa: CSASSRGGGYGYTF; cdr3_nt: TGCAGTGCTAGTAGTCGGGGTGGCGGCTATGGCTACACCTTC
d_call: TRBD2; clone_size: -; v_call: TRBV5-4; j_call: TRBJ2-5; cdr3_aa: CASMERGGRETQYF; cdr3_nt: TGTGCCAGCATGGAGCGGGGGGGCAGGGAGACCCAGTACTTC
d_call: -; clone_size: -; v_call: TRBV5-6; j_call: TRBJ1-2; cdr3_aa: CASSSTGQLRDYGYTF; cdr3_nt: TGTGCCAGCAGCTCCACAGGACAGCTCAGGGACTATGGCTACACCTTC
d_call: -; clone_size: -; v_call: TRBV6-5; j_call: TRBJ2-7; cdr3_aa: CASSLDSTYEQYF; cdr3_nt: TGTGCCAGCAGTTTGGACTCAACCTACGAGCAGTACTTC
d_call: TRBD1; clone_size: -; v_call: TRBV7-2; j_call: TRBJ1-1; cdr3_aa: CASSLSTGGRNTEAFF; cdr3_nt: TGTGCCAGCAGCTTATCTACAGGGGGAAGGAACACTGAAGCTTTCTTT
d_call: TRBD1; clone_size: -; v_call: TRBV19; j_call: TRBJ2-1; cdr3_aa: CASSMGTGPHNEQFF; cdr3_nt: TGTGCCAGTAGTATGGGGACAGGGCCCCACAATGAGCAGTTCTTC
d_call: TRBD1; clone_size: many; v_call: TRBV12-5; j_call: TRBJ1-6; cdr3_aa: CASGLVGQGIGSPLHF; cdr3_nt: TGTGCTAGTGGTTTGGTAGGACAGGGGATCGGGTCACCCCTCCACTTT
d_call: -; clone_size: -; v_call: TRBV28; j_call: TRBJ1-4; cdr3_aa: CASSLGGGEKLFF; cdr3_nt: TGTGCCAGCAGTTTGGGGGGAGGAGAAAAACTGTTTTTT
d_call: -; clone_size: -; v_call: TRBV19; j_call: TRBJ1-5; cdr3_aa: CASSTVANQPQHF; cdr3_nt: TGTGCCAGCTCGACAGTTGCTAATCAGCCCCAGCATTTT
d_call: -; clone_size: -; v_call: TRBV9; j_call: TRBJ2-2; cdr3_aa: CASSVLPTGELFF; cdr3_nt: TGTGCCAGCAGCGTACTACCCACCGGGGAGCTGTTTTTT
d_call: -; clone_size: few; v_call: TRBV5-1; j_call: TRBJ1-2; cdr3_aa: CASSLEYSGDGYTF; cdr3_nt: TGCGCCAGCAGCCTTGAATATTCAGGGGATGGCTACACCTTC
d_call: TRBD1; clone_size: -; v_call: TRBV6-5; j_call: TRBJ1-1; cdr3_aa: CASSLGQGYTEAFF; cdr3_nt: TGTGCCAGCAGCTTGGGACAGGGTTACACTGAAGCTTTCTTT
d_call: TRBD1; clone_size: -; v_call: TRBV6-4; j_call: TRBJ2-1; cdr3_aa: CASSDSRTGTGVANEQFF; cdr3_nt: TGTGCCAGCAGTGACTCCCGAACCGGGACAGGGGTAGCCAATGAGCAGTTCTTC
d_call: -; clone_size: -; v_call: TRBV2; j_call: TRBJ2-3; cdr3_aa: CASGETADTQYF; cdr3_nt: TGTGCCAGCGGGGAGACGGCAGATACGCAGTATTTT
d_call: -; clone_size: -; v_call: TRBV5-1; j_call: TRBJ2-3; cdr3_aa: CASSTSYRASTDTQYF; cdr3_nt: TGCGCCAGCAGCACCTCTTACAGAGCTAGCACAGATACGCAGTATTTT
d_call: TRBD1; clone_size: -; v_call: TRBV5-4; j_call: TRBJ1-1; cdr3_aa: CASSSWTGRAFF; cdr3_nt: TGTGCCAGCAGCTCCTGGACAGGGAGAGCTTTCTTT
d_call: -; clone_size: -; v_call: TRBV6-6; j_call: TRBJ2-2; cdr3_aa: CASSYGEFGELFF; cdr3_nt: TGTGCCAGCAGTTACGGGGAGTTCGGGGAGCTGTTTTTT
d_call: -; clone_size: -; v_call: TRBV11-2; j_call: TRBJ1-2; cdr3_aa: CASSHSGYGYTF; cdr3_nt: TGTGCCAGCAGCCATAGCGGCTATGGCTACACCTTC
d_call: TRBD1; clone_size: -; v_call: TRBV19; j_call: TRBJ2-1; cdr3_aa: CASTGQGGNNEQFF; cdr3_nt: TGTGCCAGTACCGGACAGGGGGGGAACAATGAGCAGTTCTTC
d_call: -; clone_size: once; v_call: TRBV10-3; j_call: TRBJ2-5; cdr3_aa: CAISESNRGAGTQYF; cdr3_nt: TGTGCCATCAGTGAGTCGAACCGGGGGGCAGGGACCCAGTACTTC
d_call: -; clone_size: -; v_call: TRBV2; j_call: TRBJ1-6; cdr3_aa: CASSGESGYDNSPLHF; cdr3_nt: TGTGCCAGCAGTGGGGAGAGTGGATACGATAATTCACCCCTCCACTTT
d_call: -; clone_size: -; v_call: TRBV3-1/TRBV3-2; j_call: TRBJ1-4; cdr3_aa: CASSQDFSGGEKLFF; cdr3_nt: TGTGCCAGCAGCCAAGATTTTTCAGGCGGGGAAAAACTGTTTTTT
d_call: -; clone_size: -; v_call: TRBV5-5; j_call: TRBJ1-1; cdr3_aa: CASLLAEGNTEAFF; cdr3_nt: TGTGCCAGCCTCCTGGCGGAGGGGAACACTGAAGCTTTCTTT
d_call: -; clone_size: -; v_call: TRBV7-7; j_call: TRBJ2-2; cdr3_aa: CASSARSAGGELFF; cdr3_nt: TGTGCTAGCAGCGCGCGCTCGGCGGGTGGGGAGCTGTTTTTT
d_call: -; clone_size: -; v_call: TRBV7-9; j_call: TRBJ2-2; cdr3_aa: CASSLDSLTGELFF; cdr3_nt: TGTGCCAGCAGCTTAGACTCTCTCACCGGGGAGCTGTTTTTT
d_call: TRBD2; clone_size: -; v_call: TRBV5-1; j_call: TRBJ2-5; cdr3_aa: CASSDLAGQETQYF; cdr3_nt: TGCGCCAGCAGTGATCTAGCGGGCCAAGAGACCCAGTACTTC
d_call: -; clone_size: once; v_call: TRBV5-6; j_call: TRBJ1-5; cdr3_aa: CASSLGPGVWQPQHF; cdr3_nt: TGTGCCAGCAGCTTGGGGCCGGGGGTTTGGCAGCCCCAGCATTTT
d_call: -; clone_size: -; v_call: TRBV7-2; j_call: TRBJ1-1; cdr3_aa: CASSLVLRGARAFF; cdr3_nt: TGTGCCAGCAGCTTAGTACTCCGGGGGGCGCGAGCTTTCTTT